Listed below are T cell receptor beta chains from one sample, sequenced in a study of blood T cells in healthy people across ages. TCRdb re-derived calls from the 5' RACE reads in MiXCR, one entry per CDR3 protein. The repertoire has about 1.7 million distinct CDR3 sequences, over 25% of them found once; the top ten carry 7.7%. The specimen was blood. Receptors were obtained from a woman aged 25 to 39 in good health. Each CDR3 is given with its conserved first and last residue. The D gene is left open where the match is weak. The size of a clone is reported for some rows only, either as once, few or many, or as a class for expanded clones.

v_call	d_call	clone_size	j_call	cdr3_aa	cdr3_nt
TRBV5-1	.	.	TRBJ2-3	CASSSEAVASRARQYF	TGCGCCAGCAGCTCGGAGGCGGTGGCTAGCCGGGCGAGGCAGTATTTT
TRBV27	.	many	TRBJ1-5	CAGNNQPQHF	TGTGCCGGTAACAATCAGCCCCAGCATTTT
TRBV7-2	.	.	TRBJ2-5	CASSLVGQGTETRYF	.
TRBV2	.	.	TRBJ2-6	CASSDIAGANVLTF	TGTGCCAGCAGTGACATAGCCGGGGCCAACGTCCTGACTTTC
TRBV20-1	.	many	TRBJ2-7	CSARDLDGRTSYEQYF	TGCAGTGCTAGAGATCTCGACGGGAGAACTTCCTACGAGCAGTACTTC
TRBV6-2/TRBV6-3	.	few	TRBJ2-2	CASSRTIQEPLTGELFF	TGTGCCAGCAGTAGGACGATTCAGGAACCTCTCACCGGGGAGCTGTTTTTT
TRBV20-1	TRBD2	.	TRBJ2-1	CSAEAGTSGGTTYNERFF	TGCAGTGCCGAAGCGGGGACTAGCGGGGGGACCACCTACAATGAGCGGTTCTTC
TRBV5-1	TRBD1	many	TRBJ2-1	CASSMTGEEQFF	TGCGCCAGCAGCATGACAGGGGAGGAGCAGTTCTTC
TRBV4-1	TRBD1	few	TRBJ1-5	CASSQETDRGPSQPQHF	TGCGCCAGCAGCCAAGAGACGGACAGGGGCCCGAGCCAGCCCCAGCATTTT
TRBV9	.	many	TRBJ1-2	CASSARREYGYTF	TGTGCCAGCAGTGCTAGACGAGAGTATGGCTACACCTTC
TRBV6-1	TRBD1	few	TRBJ1-6	CASRADRGLNSPLHF	TGTGCCAGCAGAGCGGACAGGGGGCTCAATTCACCCCTCCACTTT
TRBV20-1	TRBD2	.	TRBJ2-1	CSASPSGREYNEQFF	TGCAGTGCTAGCCCTAGCGGGAGGGAGTACAATGAGCAGTTCTTC
TRBV7-3	.	.	TRBJ1-1	CASSLDDRANTEAFF	TGTGCCAGCAGCTTAGATGACAGAGCGAACACTGAAGCTTTCTTT
TRBV28	.	few	TRBJ2-4	CASRWGAKNIQYF	TGTGCCAGCAGATGGGGGGCCAAAAACATTCAGTACTTC
TRBV19	TRBD1	.	TRBJ2-1	CASSNPTGPKGNEQFF	TGTGCCAGTAGCAACCCGACAGGGCCCAAGGGCAATGAGCAGTTCTTC
TRBV3-1	TRBD2	.	TRBJ2-3	CASSQAAGGTDTQYF	TGTGCCAGCAGCCAAGCAGCGGGGGGCACAGATACGCAGTATTTT
TRBV7-6	.	many	TRBJ2-1	CASSLVQDNEQFF	TGTGCCAGCAGCTTAGTGCAGGACAATGAGCAGTTCTTC